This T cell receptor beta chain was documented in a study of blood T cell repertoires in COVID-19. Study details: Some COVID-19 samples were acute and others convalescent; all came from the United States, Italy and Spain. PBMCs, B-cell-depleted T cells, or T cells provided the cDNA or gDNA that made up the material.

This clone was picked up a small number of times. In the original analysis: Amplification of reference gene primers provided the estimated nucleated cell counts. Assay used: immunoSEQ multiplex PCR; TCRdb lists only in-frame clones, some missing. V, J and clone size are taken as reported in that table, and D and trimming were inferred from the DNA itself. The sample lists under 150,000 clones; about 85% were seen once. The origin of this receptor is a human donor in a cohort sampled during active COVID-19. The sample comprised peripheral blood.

CDR3 sequence (DNA): TGCAGCGTTGACAGGGACTATGGCTACACCTTC. It encodes CSVDRDYGYTF. V usage is TRBV29-1 and J usage is TRBJ1-2; the D gene is possibly TRBD1 (5 bases). CDR3 size: 11 residues. Trimming stripped 3 bases from V and 3 bases from J, with 5 bases between. Per the germline V gene, CDR1 is SQVTM and CDR2 is ANQGSEA.